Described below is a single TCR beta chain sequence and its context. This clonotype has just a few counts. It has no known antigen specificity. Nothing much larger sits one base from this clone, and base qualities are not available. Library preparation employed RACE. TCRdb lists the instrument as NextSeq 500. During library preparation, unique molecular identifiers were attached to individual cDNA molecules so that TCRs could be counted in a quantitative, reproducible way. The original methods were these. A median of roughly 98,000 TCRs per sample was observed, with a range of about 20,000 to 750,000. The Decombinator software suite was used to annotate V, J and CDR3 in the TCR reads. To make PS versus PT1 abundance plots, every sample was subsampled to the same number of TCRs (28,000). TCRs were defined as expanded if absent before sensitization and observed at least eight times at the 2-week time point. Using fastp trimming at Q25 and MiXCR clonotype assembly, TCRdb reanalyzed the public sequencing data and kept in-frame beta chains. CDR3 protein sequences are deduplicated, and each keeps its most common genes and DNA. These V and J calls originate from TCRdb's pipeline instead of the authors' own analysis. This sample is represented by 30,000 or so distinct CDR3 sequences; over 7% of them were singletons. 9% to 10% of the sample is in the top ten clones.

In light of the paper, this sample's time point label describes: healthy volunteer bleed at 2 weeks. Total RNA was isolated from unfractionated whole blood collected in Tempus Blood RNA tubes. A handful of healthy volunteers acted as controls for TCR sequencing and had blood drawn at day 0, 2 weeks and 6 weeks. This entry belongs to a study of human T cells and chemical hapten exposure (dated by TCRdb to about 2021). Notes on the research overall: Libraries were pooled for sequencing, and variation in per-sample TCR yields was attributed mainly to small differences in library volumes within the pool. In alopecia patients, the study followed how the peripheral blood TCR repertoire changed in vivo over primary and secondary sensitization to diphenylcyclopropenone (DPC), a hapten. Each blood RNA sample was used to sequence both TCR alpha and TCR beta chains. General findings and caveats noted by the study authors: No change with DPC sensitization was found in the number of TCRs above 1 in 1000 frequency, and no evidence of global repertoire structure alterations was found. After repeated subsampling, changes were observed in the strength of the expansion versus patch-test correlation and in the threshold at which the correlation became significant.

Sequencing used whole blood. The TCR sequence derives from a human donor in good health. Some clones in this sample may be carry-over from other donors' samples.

This receptor has the CDR3 CASSLDEGTEAFF. The nucleotides are TGTGCCAGCAGCTTAGATGAGGGAACTGAAGCTTTCTTT. The chain joins TRBV7-9 to TRBJ1-1; the D gene lacks a confident call. The germline V gene (reference sequence) yields SEHNR for CDR1 and FQNEAQ for CDR2. A distance of 8 bases separates the germline ends of V and J, which lose 1 base and 5 bases respectively. Taken from cysteine to phenylalanine, the CDR3 has 13 residues. Only the CDR3 portion is preserved as DNA: 39 bases, with reading frame beginning at the first base.